The entry that follows covers one TCR beta chain sequence. Antigen specificity is unknown. This CDR3 comprises 13 residues. With 2 bases removed from V and 10 bases from J, the gap between germline ends came to 12 bases. The V gene's germline CDR1 is MNHNS and CDR2 SASEGT. Amplification of TCR beta CDR3 regions was performed using RNA transcripts as template. A first-round RT-PCR of the TCR CDR3 used the HTBI primer set. One entry per CDR3 protein, called by TCRdb with MiXCR from the multiplex PCR reads. Seen here are a few hundred thousand distinct CDR3 sequences, roughly 14% observed once, and the top ten hold just under 8%. The record originates from a study of T cells in Graves' hyperthyroidism and ophthalmopathy. Notes on the study in general: Most clonotypes expanded in thyroid above 0.001 were likewise present in blood.

This rearrangement joins TRBV6-1 to TRBJ2-1; D possibly corresponds to TRBD2 (5 bases). The sequence came from a woman between 18 and 29 years old with Graves' hyperthyroidism. Sequencing was carried out using blood. This CDR3 reads CASSELGRGEQFF. The CDR3 region has the DNA TGTGCCAGCAGTGAACTGGGCCGAGGGGAGCAGTTCTTC.